The T cell receptor beta chain described here comes from a study of T cells after yellow fever vaccination (dated by TCRdb to about 2019). For the wider study: Libraries from fractions with low cell numbers were prepared with the SMART-Seq v4 Ultra Low Input RNA kit. Blood was collected at multiple timepoints before and after primary and secondary immunization, and bulk PBMC replicates and cell subsets were isolated. To follow T-cell clones before and after both primary and booster YFV17D yellow fever vaccination, bulk TCR alpha and beta repertoires underwent longitudinal sequencing. Two healthy male donors made up the cohort, one aged 18 to 30 years and the other aged 30 to 40 years. The investigation overall reported the following: The study included only a couple of donors, which limits how far the findings can be generalized. A small share of clonotypes was detected in both CD4 and CD8 compartments, with the overlap likely arising from convergent recombination. Compared with the primary T-cell response, the secondary T-cell response was weaker but faster, peaking on day 5 rather than day 15. Most clones expanded after primary vaccination were re-detected after the booster (around 96% of CD4 and roughly 87% of CD8), suggesting broad memory maintenance. Computational filtering was needed because FACS-sorted repertoires could contain abundant contaminating clonotypes from the bulk population.

Synthesis of TCR cDNA relied on 5'RACE template switching, a step that introduced a universal primer site along with unique molecular identifiers. cDNA synthesis was primed from both the TCR alpha and TCR beta constant segments. Two PCR steps were used to amplify libraries, with sample barcodes and sequencing adapters being added in the second step. Sequencing of libraries was performed on Illumina HiSeq 2500 (2x100 bp) or NovaSeq (2x150 bp). As for the authors' bioinformatics: MIGEC was used to demultiplex reads and collapse the reads into UMI consensus sequences, and MiXCR was used for V(D)J alignment. Vaccine-responding clonotypes were defined with edgeR using replicate PBMC samples, requiring FDR below 0.01 and a log2 fold change above 5 up to day 15. Each bulk clonotype received a CD4 or CD8 identity based on whether the sequenced CD4 or CD8 repertoire contained that clonotype at higher abundance. TCRdb took the public reads, trimmed them with fastp at Q25, ran MiXCR for clone calling and kept in-frame beta chains. Identical CDR3 proteins give one entry, which carries the most common genes and DNA. What appears here as the V and J calls and clone size reflects TCRdb's work, not the paper's. The sample yields around 250,000 distinct CDR3 sequences; 6.9% were counted once. Approximately 0.85% of the sample is held by the ten biggest clonotypes.

Read against the paper, the sample's treatment or condition label means: live attenuated yellow fever vaccine strain. PBMCs were isolated from peripheral blood using a standard Ficoll-Paque protocol. Dynabeads CD4 and CD8 positive selection kits were used to isolate CD4 and CD8 T-cell fractions. RNA was extracted with TriZol from bulk PBMCs, CD4 and CD8 fractions, and dextramer-positive and dextramer-negative fractions. Relative to germline, V is 2 bases shorter and J is 5 bases shorter, with 10 bases between their ends. The CDR3 goes from the cysteine to the phenylalanine over 15 residues. Just the 45-base CDR3 DNA is kept, in frame starting at base 1. On this clonotype: The specificity of this receptor is unknown. No per-base quality is available; no much larger clone lies one base away.

The chain joins TRBV12-3 or TRBV12-4 to TRBJ1-6; D gene: possibly TRBD1, on 5 matching bases. The receptor's source is a man in his thirties or forties who received the YFV17D yellow fever vaccine. The input for sequencing was CD4+ T cells sorted from PBMCs, taken 15 days after the yellow fever booster vaccination. In nucleotides, the sequence is TGTGCCAGCAGTTTAAGGGGACCCAATAATTCACCCCTCCACTTT. This yields the protein CASSLRGPNNSPLHF.